A single sample gave rise to the 21 T cell receptor beta chains below, sequenced in a study of beta chain features in type 1 diabetes. Reverse transcription of all isolated RNA meant that expressed TCRB transcripts were sequenced. Profiled with immunoSEQ multiplex PCR; TCRdb holds only in-frame clones, not every one. There are a few hundred thousand clones in the sample; around 24% occur only once, and 0.012% lies in the top ten. For these TCRs, the target antigens are not known. Findings and caveats of the study: Patients with Type 1 diabetes showed moderately but significantly shorter TCRB CDR3s in all four CD4+ subsets.

Specimen: naive CD4+ T cells from blood. These TCRs come from a woman in her 30s with type 1 diabetes.

This clone turned up a few times. The chain combines TRBV30 with TRBJ2-7, with D possibly being TRBD1 (6 bases). V lost 2 bases and J 2 bases, leaving 10 bases between the germline ends. The germline CDR1 and CDR2 sequences are GTSNPN and SVGIG (reference sequence). The CDR3 consists of 13 residues. The CDR3 region is CAWSRDKAYEQYF. The CDR3 bases are TGTGCCTGGAGTCGGGACAAGGCCTACGAGCAGTACTTC. The entire variable domain, with the rest obtained from reference TRBV30 and TRBJ2-7, is as follows: SQTIHQWPATLVQPVGSPLSLECTVEGTSNPNLYWYRQAAGRGLQLLFYSVGIGQISSEVPQNLSASRPQDRQFILSSKKLLLSDSGFYLCAWSRDKAYEQYFGPGTRLTVT.

Only a few counts were recorded for this clone. The chain has TRBV5-1 and TRBJ2-1, with a weak D call TRBD2 (5 bases). V shed 2 bases and J shed 6 bases, with 15 bases lying between them. The V gene's germline CDR1 is SGHRS and CDR2 YFSETQ. This CDR3 comprises 15 residues. CDR3 DNA sequence: TGCGCCAGCAGCTTTGACGGGGATCGGCTCAATGAGCAGTTCTTC. Its protein is CASSFDGDRLNEQFF.

Written as DNA, the CDR3 is TGTGCCAGCAGCTTGGGAATCATGGCGGGAGGGCACCAAGAGACCCAGTACTTC. Translating gives CASSLGIMAGGHQETQYF. The J gene is TRBJ2-5, the V gene TRBV5-4; 9 nucleotides line up with TRBD2. This CDR3 contains 18 residues. The V and J ends lost 0 bases and 0 bases, in that order; junction bases with no gene match: 9. CDR1 and CDR2 (germline): SGHNT, YYREEE (reference sequence).

This chain joins TRBV2 and TRBJ2-7; a possible D gene is TRBD1 (6 bases). V dropped 6 bases and J dropped 2 bases, with 14 bases sitting between them. The germline V gene encodes CDR1 SNHLY and CDR2 FYNNEI. The CDR3 has 14 residues. The CDR3 DNA is TGTGCCAGCAGGGACACAGGGTCAGCCTACGAGCAGTACTTC. Protein sequence: CASRDTGSAYEQYF.

This clone was counted between two and nine times. V is TRBV5-6 and J is TRBJ1-1, with 7 bases matching TRBD1. The CDR3 is 15 amino acids. CDR1 and CDR2 (germline): SGHDT, YYEEEE. J lost 1 base, V lost 2 bases, and 5 bases had no gene match. CDR3 in amino acids: CASSFSYRGNTEAFF. In DNA, the CDR3 is TGTGCCAGCAGCTTTTCCTACAGGGGGAACACTGAAGCTTTCTTT. Full variable domain (remainder filled in from reference TRBV5-6 and TRBJ1-1): DAGVTQSPTHLIKTRGQQVTLRCSPKSGHDTVSWYQQALGQGPQFIFQYYEEEERQRGNFPDRFSGHQFPNYSSELNVNALLLGDSALYLCASSFSYRGNTEAFFGQGTRLTVV.

This clone appeared a few times. The chain links TRBV6-6 to TRBJ1-5, with 10 bases fitting TRBD1. Germline trimming cut 4 bases from V and 2 bases from J; bases unmatched to any gene: 2. CDR1 and CDR2 (germline): MNHNY, SVGAGI (reference sequence). This CDR3 spans 15 amino acids. The CDR3 here is CASSWDRGGNQPQHF. The CDR3 coding sequence is TGTGCCAGCAGTTGGGACAGGGGTGGCAATCAGCCCCAGCATTTT.

The V gene is TRBV11-2, the J gene TRBJ2-2; perhaps TRBD2 as D (5 bases). Germline CDR1 reads SGHAT; CDR2 reads FQNNGV. This CDR3 has 15 residues. The V end was cut by 1 base, the J end by 3 bases, with 9 bases between. The CDR3 bases are TGTGCCAGCAGCTTAGGTCGAGGGTACACCGGGGAGCTGTTTTTT. The encoded protein is CASSLGRGYTGELFF. The whole variable domain, filled in from reference TRBV11-2 and TRBJ2-2, reads EAGVAQSPRYKIIEKRQSVAFWCNPISGHATLYWYQQILGQGPKLLIQFQNNGVVDDSQLPKDRFSAERLKGVDSTLKIQPAKLEDSAVYLCASSLGRGYTGELFFGEGSRLTVL.

The J gene is TRBJ1-2, the V gene TRBV29-1; 8 bases fit TRBD1. This CDR3 is 12 amino acids long. Germline V lookup: CDR1 SQVTM, CDR2 ANQGSEA. Unmatched junction bases numbered 5, after V lost 7 bases and J lost 4 bases. The CDR3 coding sequence is TGCAGCGCGCAGGGGGCATTCTATGGCTACACCTTC. Translated, it gives CSAQGAFYGYTF.

The chain couples TRBV21-1 to TRBJ1-3. TRBV21-1 is a known pseudogene. The CDR3 covers 14 residues. CDR3 amino acids: CASSKGGVGNTIYF. The DNA for the CDR3 is TGTGCCAGCAGCAAAGGCGGCGTAGGAAACACCATATATTTT.

The V gene is TRBV2, the J gene TRBJ1-1; 7 positions agree with TRBD1. This CDR3 is built from 12 residues. The V gene end was trimmed by 7 bases and the J gene end by 6 bases; junction bases not matched to a gene: 5. Germline V CDR1 and CDR2: SNHLY, FYNNEI. The CDR3 sequence is CASNNRGSEAFF. The CDR3 bases are TGTGCCAGCAACAACAGGGGTTCTGAAGCTTTCTTT.

The chain joins TRBV23-1 to TRBJ2-2, with TRBD1 matching 8 bases. TRBV23-1 is labeled an ORF, and its function is uncertain. The CDR3 is made up of 17 amino acids. V shed 6 bases, J shed 2 bases, and the junction held 11 bases outside the gene matches. The CDR3 sequence is CASSSLTGGVNTGELFF. The CDR3 DNA follows: TGCGCCAGCAGCTCGTTAACAGGGGGAGTAAACACCGGGGAGCTGTTTTTT.

This clone was detected only a few times. The V call is TRBV5-1, the J call TRBJ2-7, with TRBD2 as a possible D gene (7 bases). This CDR3 contains 14 residues. Trimming removed 1 base from V and 6 bases from J, with 14 bases in between. The germline V gene has CDR1 SGHRS and CDR2 YFSETQ. The CDR3 nucleotides are TGCGCCAGCAGCTTGCCCGGGGGGCGGGGCGAGCAGTACTTC. It codes for CASSLPGGRGEQYF.

J is TRBJ2-5 and V is TRBV7-3, with 12 bases matching TRBD2. V lost 2 bases and J lost 0; bases outside the gene matches: 1. The CDR3 contains 16 residues. Germline V gives CDR1 SGHTA, CDR2 FQGTGA. The CDR3 region has the DNA TGTGCCAGCAGCTTAGGGACTAGCGGGTACCAAGAGACCCAGTACTTC. Protein product: CASSLGTSGYQETQYF. Based on the CDR3 plus reference TRBV7-3 and TRBJ2-5, the full variable domain is GAGVSQTPSNKVTEKGKYVELRCDPISGHTALYWYRQSLGQGPEFLIYFQGTGAADDSGLPNDRFFAVRPEGSVSTLKIQRTERGDSAVYLCASSLGTSGYQETQYFGPGTRLLVL.

In its sample, this clone was seen a few times. The gene calls are TRBV18 and TRBJ1-2; D possibly corresponds to TRBD1 (5 bases). The CDR3 extends over 15 amino acids. Trimming left V 6 bases short and J 5 bases short, with 19 bases between. CDR1 is KGHSH and CDR2 is LQKENI in the germline V gene. The CDR3: CASSRRDSGGYGYTF. CDR3 nucleotide sequence: TGTGCCAGCTCCCGAAGGGACTCCGGGGGATATGGCTACACCTTC.

The V and J genes are TRBV18 and TRBJ2-7, with D tentatively TRBD1 (7 bases). There are 16 residues in the CDR3. The V gene's germline CDR1 is KGHSH and CDR2 LQKENI. Between the trimmed V and J ends, which lost 6 bases and 2 bases, there was a span of 20 bases. The CDR3 nucleotides are TGTGCCAGCTCGCCCACCCCAGGGGGGATTCCCTACGAGCAGTACTTC. Its translation: CASSPTPGGIPYEQYF.

The V and J genes are TRBV12-5 and TRBJ1-2, with TRBD1 as a possible D gene (5 bases). Trimming removed 6 bases at V and 3 bases at J, with 11 bases between. This CDR3 contains 13 residues. Germline V gives CDR1 LGHNT, CDR2 FRNRAP. CDR3 bases: TGTGCTAGTGGCCCTTCAGGGCACTATGGCTACACCTTC. Translating gives CASGPSGHYGYTF.

In this sample, this clone turned up a few times. J is TRBJ2-5 and V is TRBV29-1, with TRBD2 matching 12 bases. The J call is uncertain, as TRBJ2-7 better fits the DNA end. In germline, CDR1 is SQVTM, CDR2 ANQGSEA. CDR3 length: 14 amino acids. This CDR3 reads CSVRQRLAGDEQYF. The CDR3 nucleotides read TGCAGCGTTCGACAAAGACTAGCGGGAGACGAGCAGTACTTC.

This clone was detected a few times. At one end, the junction sequence differs from germline, possibly due to a read error. The identical CDR3 is also encoded by other nucleotide sequences in the sample. This chain links TRBV7-7 with TRBJ2-3; 10 bases align to TRBD2. The CDR3 totals 15 residues. CDR1 SSHAT and CDR2 FNYEAQ come from the germline V gene (reference sequence). The CDR3 is CASSLGLAGTDTQYF. CDR3 sequence (DNA): TGTGCTAGCAGCTTAGGACTAGCGGGCACAGATACGCAGTATTTT. The full variable domain, rest sourced from reference TRBV7-7 and TRBJ2-3, is GAGVSQSPRYKVTKRGQDVTLRCDPISSHATLYWYQQALGQGPEFLTYFNYEAQPDKSGLPSDRFSAERPEGSISTLTIQRTEQRDSAMYRCASSLGLAGTDTQYFGPGTRLTVL.

The gene calls are TRBV30 and TRBJ1-2; 7 bases match TRBD1. Per germline, CDR1 GTSNPN and CDR2 SVGIG (reference sequence). The CDR3 length is 17 residues. J gave up 8 bases and V 1 base, and 19 bases lay outside the gene matches. The CDR3: CAWSALSTGAEASGYTF. The CDR3 DNA is TGTGCCTGGAGTGCCCTTAGTACAGGGGCGGAGGCCTCCGGCTACACCTTC.

In the case of this clone: The sample holds other DNA sequences that translate to the same CDR3. J is TRBJ1-2 and V is TRBV18; the match to TRBD1 covers 7 bases. Germline CDR1 is KGHSH and CDR2 is LQKENI. The junction had 0 bases not matched to a gene; V was cut back by 0 bases and J by 2 bases. CDR3 length: 14 amino acids. The CDR3 DNA reads as TGTGCCAGCTCACCACCGGGACAGAACTATGGCTACACCTTC. Protein: CASSPPGQNYGYTF.

This clone has more than one count but fewer than ten. The genes are TRBV28 and TRBJ2-1; tentative D call: TRBD1 (5 bases). The germline V gene has CDR1 MDHEN and CDR2 SYDVKM. CDR3 size: 12 residues. V lost 6 bases to trimming and J lost 9 bases, with 12 bases between them. The CDR3 spells CASRTVTGEQFF. CDR3 coding DNA: TGTGCCAGCAGGACAGTTACCGGTGAGCAGTTCTTC.